Following are 12 T cell receptor beta chains from one sample sequenced in a study of breast tumors, draining lymph nodes, adjacent tissues. TCRdb passed the multiplex PCR reads through MiXCR, listing each CDR3 protein once. The sample comprises under 85,000 distinct CDR3 sequences, roughly 20% of which are singletons, and roughly 2.4% rests with the top ten. Samples came from axillary lymph nodes draining the breast cancer. Material for sequencing was axillary lymph node tissue. The receptors originated from a female donor with breast cancer. Some clones in this sample may be carry-over from other donors' samples.

On this clonotype: This may be a read error, as it is one base from a much larger clone. The CDR3 does not close with the conserved phenylalanine or tryptophan, likely indicating a read error. The chain recombines TRBV12-3 or TRBV12-4 with TRBJ2-1; D gene unclear. V was trimmed by 6 bases and J by 1 base, leaving 10 bases between them. The CDR3 extends over 14 amino acids. The CDR3 here is CASRAGTSYNEQFL. The CDR3, as DNA: TGTGCCAGCAGGGCAGGTACTTCCTACAATGAGCAGTTCCTC.

Of note for this clonotype: Relative to the germline gene, one junction end is altered; a read error may explain this. V gene TRBV7-9 combines with J gene TRBJ1-1, with D maybe TRBD1 (5 bases). Germline V CDR1 and CDR2: SEHNR, FQNEAQ (reference sequence). The CDR3 spans 15 residues. The CDR3 protein is CASSPFGGGFTEAFF. The CDR3 DNA reads as TGTGCCAGCAGCCCATTCGGGGGGGGGTTTACTGAAGCCTTCTTT.

The chain is built from TRBV18 and TRBJ1-6; unclear D gene. The CDR3 runs to 15 residues. Germline V gene lookup returns CDR1 KGHSH and CDR2 LQKENI. Trimming cost V 5 bases and J 7 bases, with 15 bases left between them. CDR3 coding DNA: TGTGCCAGCTCAGAAACTCTTGATCGGAATTCACCCCTCCACTTT. It yields the protein CASSETLDRNSPLHF.

This clonotype came up many times. An end of the junction does not agree with germline; a read error may underlie this. In DNA form, the CDR3 reads TGTGCCAGCAGCCTAGCTAACTTC. This translates into CASSLANF. The chain carries TRBV7-3 and TRBJ2-7, with D perhaps matching TRBD2 (5 bases). This CDR3 is 8 amino acids long. From germline, CDR1 is SGHTA and CDR2 FQGTGA.

Note on this clonotype: This may arise from a read error, as a much more abundant clone is one base away. The CDR3 ends on some other residue instead of the conserved phenylalanine or tryptophan, so this is likely a read error. The chain has TRBV7-2 and TRBJ2-7; 9 bases align to TRBD1. Germline V gene data show CDR1 as SGHTA and CDR2 as FQGNSA. V was pared by 3 bases and J by 9 bases, with 9 bases of the junction left unmatched. The CDR3 runs to 14 residues. The CDR3, as DNA: TGTGCCAGCAGCTTCCCGGACAGGGGAGCCGGGCAGTACTCC. Its protein product is CASSFPDRGAGQYS.

This clonotype was found many times. The V and J genes are TRBV19 and TRBJ2-5; D may be TRBD1 (5 bases). V gave up 8 bases and J gave up 3 bases, with 7 bases separating them. Germline V gene sequence: CDR1 LNHDA, CDR2 SQIVND (reference sequence). This CDR3 has 11 amino acids. The CDR3 region has the DNA TGTGCCAGTGGGGCAGAAGAGACCCAGTACTTC. It specifies CASGAEETQYF.

In this sample, this clonotype turned up many times. The V and J genes are TRBV6-5 and TRBJ1-5; the match to TRBD1 covers 8 bases. Germline trimming cut 5 bases from V and 6 bases from J; bases unmatched to any gene: 6. Germline V CDR1 and CDR2: MNHEY, SVGAGI. CDR3 size: 14 residues. The CDR3 sequence: CASSATGGLQPQHF. DNA of the CDR3: TGTGCCAGCAGTGCTACAGGGGGGCTTCAGCCCCAGCATTTT.

V gene TRBV27 combines with J gene TRBJ2-1; the D gene is possibly TRBD2 (6 bases). V lost 5 bases and J lost 4, with 12 bases in between. In germline, CDR1 is MNHEY, CDR2 SMNVEV (reference sequence). The CDR3 length is 14 residues. This CDR3 is CASSLGGFYNEQFF. CDR3 DNA: TGTGCCAGCAGTCTTGGGGGGTTTTACAATGAGCAGTTCTTC.

This clonotype was seen many times. The V and J genes are TRBV12-3 or TRBV12-4 and TRBJ2-2, with D maybe TRBD2 (5 bases). The CDR3 consists of 12 residues. Trimming removed 6 bases at V and 3 bases at J, with 5 bases between. The CDR3: CASREDTGELFF. For the CDR3, the DNA is TGTGCCAGCAGGGAGGACACCGGGGAGCTGTTTTTT.

This clonotype has only a few counts. Relative to the germline gene, one junction end is altered; a read error may explain this. The CDR3 protein is CASREGTSGNSYNEQFF. CDR3 nucleotides: TGTGCCAGCAGGGAAGGGACTAGCGGGAATTCCTACAATGAGCAGTTCTTC. The rearrangement uses TRBV6-1 and TRBJ2-1, with 13 bases aligning to TRBD2. The V gene's germline CDR1 is MNHNS and CDR2 SASEGT. CDR3 size: 17 residues.

This clonotype was observed many times. J is TRBJ2-2 and V is TRBV7-2; D ambiguous. V lost 0 bases to trimming and J lost 4 bases, with 6 bases between them. Germline values: CDR1 SGHTA, CDR2 FQGNSA. The CDR3 extends over 14 amino acids. The CDR3 DNA reads as TGTGCCAGCAGCTTAGCCCTATCCACCGGGGAGCTGTTTTTT. Protein: CASSLALSTGELFF.

This clonotype appeared many times. The V and J genes are TRBV11-3 and TRBJ2-5, with a weak D call TRBD2 (5 bases). Germline lookup yields CDR1 SGHNT and CDR2 YENEEA. V shed 1 base and J shed 2 bases, with 11 bases lying between them. This CDR3 has 15 amino acids. DNA of the CDR3: TGTGCCAGCAGCTTAGCAGCGGCCAAGCAAGAGACCCAGTACTTC. This codes for CASSLAAAKQETQYF.